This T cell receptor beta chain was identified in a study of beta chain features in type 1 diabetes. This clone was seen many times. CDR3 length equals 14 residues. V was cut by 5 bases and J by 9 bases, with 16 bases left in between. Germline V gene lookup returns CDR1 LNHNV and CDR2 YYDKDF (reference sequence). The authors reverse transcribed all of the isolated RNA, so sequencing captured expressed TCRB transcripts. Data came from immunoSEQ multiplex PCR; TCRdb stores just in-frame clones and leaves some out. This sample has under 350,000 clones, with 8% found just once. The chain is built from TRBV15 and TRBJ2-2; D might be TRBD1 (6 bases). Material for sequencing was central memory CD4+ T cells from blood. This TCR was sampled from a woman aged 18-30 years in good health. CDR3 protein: CATSRRDGGRELFF. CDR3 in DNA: TGTGCCACCAGCCGACGTGATGGGGGCCGGGAGCTGTTTTTT.